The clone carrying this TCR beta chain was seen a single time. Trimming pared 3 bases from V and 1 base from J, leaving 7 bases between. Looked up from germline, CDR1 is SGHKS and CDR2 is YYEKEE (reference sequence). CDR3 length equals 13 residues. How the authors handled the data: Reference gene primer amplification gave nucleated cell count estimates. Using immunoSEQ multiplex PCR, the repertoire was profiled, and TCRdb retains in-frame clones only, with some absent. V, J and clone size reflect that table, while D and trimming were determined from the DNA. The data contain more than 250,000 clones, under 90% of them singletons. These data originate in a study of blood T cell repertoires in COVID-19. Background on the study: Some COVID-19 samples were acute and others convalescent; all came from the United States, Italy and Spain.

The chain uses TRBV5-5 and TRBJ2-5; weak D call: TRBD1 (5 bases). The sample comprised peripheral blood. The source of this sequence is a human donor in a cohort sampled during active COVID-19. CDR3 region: CASSSQGQETQYF. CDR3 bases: TGTGCCAGCAGCTCCCAGGGCCAAGAGACCCAGTACTTC.